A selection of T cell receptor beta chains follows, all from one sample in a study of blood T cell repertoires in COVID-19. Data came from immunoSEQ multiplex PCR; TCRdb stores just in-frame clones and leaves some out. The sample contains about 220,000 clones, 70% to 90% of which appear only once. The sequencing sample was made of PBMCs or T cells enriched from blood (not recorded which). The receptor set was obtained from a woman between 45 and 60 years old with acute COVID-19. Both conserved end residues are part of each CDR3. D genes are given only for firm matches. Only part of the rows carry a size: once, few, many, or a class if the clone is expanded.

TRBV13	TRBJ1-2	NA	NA	TGTGCCAGCAGCTTAGGAGCAGGGGTACGGGATGGCTACACCTTC	CASSLGAGVRDGYTF
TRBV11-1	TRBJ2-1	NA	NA	TGTGCCAGCAGCTTAGTTGTCGGTACTACCTACAATGAGCAGTTCTTC	CASSLVVGTTYNEQFF
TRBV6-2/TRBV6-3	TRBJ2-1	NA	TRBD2	TGTGCCAGCAGTTACGGGACTAGCGGGCTCTACAATGAGCAGTTCTTC	CASSYGTSGLYNEQFF
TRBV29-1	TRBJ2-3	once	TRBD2	TGCAGCGTAGGACTAGCGGGAGGGAGCACAGATACGCAGTATTTT	CSVGLAGGSTDTQYF
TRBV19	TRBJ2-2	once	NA	TGTGCCAGTAGCTTCGTCCCCGGGGAGCTGTTTTTT	CASSFVPGELFF
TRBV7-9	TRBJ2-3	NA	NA	TGTGCCAGCAGCAAGTCAGGGCCCACAGATACGCAGTATTTT	CASSKSGPTDTQYF
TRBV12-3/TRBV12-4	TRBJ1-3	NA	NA	TGTGCCAGCAGTCGGGACTCTGGAAACACCATATATTTT	CASSRDSGNTIYF
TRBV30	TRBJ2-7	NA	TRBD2	TGTGCCTGGAGTGTCACGGGAGGAGGTTTGGAGCAGTACTTC	CAWSVTGGGLEQYF
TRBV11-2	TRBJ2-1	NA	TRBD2	TGTGCCAGCAGCCCCGCGGGGGGATCCTACAATGAGCAGTTCTTC	CASSPAGGSYNEQFF
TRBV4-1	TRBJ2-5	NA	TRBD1	TGCGCCAGCAGCAGACAGGGTGAGAGAGAGACCCAGTACTTC	CASSRQGERETQYF
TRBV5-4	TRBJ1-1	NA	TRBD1	TGTGCCAGCAGCTTGGCTCCCACAGGGGTTAACACTGAAGCTTTCTTT	CASSLAPTGVNTEAFF
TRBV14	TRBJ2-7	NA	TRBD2	TGTGCCAGCAGCCCCCGGACTAGCGGGAGTCGCCGCTACGAGCAGTACTTC	CASSPRTSGSRRYEQYF
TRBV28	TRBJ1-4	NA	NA	TGTGCCAGCAGTTTGGGGCGTAATGAAAAACTGTTTTTT	CASSLGRNEKLFF
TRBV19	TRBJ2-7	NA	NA	TGTGCCTCCTCGGGGACACACTACGAGCAGTACTTC	CASSGTHYEQYF
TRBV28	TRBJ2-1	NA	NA	TGTGCCAGCAGTTTCAGGTATTACAATGAGCAGTTCTTC	CASSFRYYNEQFF
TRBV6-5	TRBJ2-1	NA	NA	TGTGCCACCCGGGGGTCTACCTACAATGAGCAGTTCTTC	CATRGSTYNEQFF
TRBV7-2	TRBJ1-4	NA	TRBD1	TGTGCCAGCAGCCGACAGGGACGGGAAAAACTGTTTTTT	CASSRQGREKLFF
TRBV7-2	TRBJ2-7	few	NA	TGTGCCAGCAGCTTAGGGAGCCTTACTACCTACGAGCAGTACTTC	CASSLGSLTTYEQYF
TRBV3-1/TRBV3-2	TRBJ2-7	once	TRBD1	TGTGCCAGCAGCCAAGATTTTCGTTACGGGACAGGGCAAGTACAAAACTACGAGCAGTACTTC	CASSQDFRYGTGQVQNYEQYF
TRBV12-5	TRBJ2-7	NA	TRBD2	TGTGCTAGTGGAGAGGGACTAGCGGCCTACGAGCAGTACTTC	CASGEGLAAYEQYF
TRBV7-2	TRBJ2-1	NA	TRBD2	TGTGCCAGCACCGTTAGCGGGAGTCAGTACAATGAGCAGTTCTTC	CASTVSGSQYNEQFF
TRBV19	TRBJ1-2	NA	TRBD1	TGTGCCAGTAGGGGAGGAGGGTACAGGGGCTACTATGGCTACACCTTC	CASRGGGYRGYYGYTF
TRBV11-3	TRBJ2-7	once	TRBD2	TGTGCCAGCAGCCCCGGACTAGCGGATGCCTACGAGCAGTACTTC	CASSPGLADAYEQYF
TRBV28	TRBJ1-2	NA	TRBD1	TGTGCCAGCAGTTTTCCACAGGGGGCAGACTATGGCTACACCTTC	CASSFPQGADYGYTF
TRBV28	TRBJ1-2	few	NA	TGTGCCAGCAGTCCCCCGACAGGTTCTTATGGCTACACCTTC	CASSPPTGSYGYTF
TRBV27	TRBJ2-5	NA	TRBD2	TGTGCCAGCAGTAGGCGGACTAGCGGCACACAAGAGACCCAGTACTTC	CASSRRTSGTQETQYF
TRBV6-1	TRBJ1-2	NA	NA	TGTGCCAGCAGTGAAATGCAACAAAGTGGTGGCTACACCTTC	CASSEMQQSGGYTF
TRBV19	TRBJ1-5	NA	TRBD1	TGTGCCAGTAGTATATCAGGGGGAGGCAATCAGCCCCAGCATTTT	CASSISGGGNQPQHF
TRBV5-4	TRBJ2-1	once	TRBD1	TGTGCCAGCAGCTTTCCGGACAGGAGCTCCTACAATGAGCAGTTCTTC	CASSFPDRSSYNEQFF
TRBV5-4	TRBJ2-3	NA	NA	TGTGCCAGCAGCTGGGGCGGGATGGCAGCAGATACGCAGTATTTT	CASSWGGMAADTQYF
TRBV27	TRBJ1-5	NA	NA	TGTGCCAGCAGTTTCGACACGACGTATCAGCCCCAGCATTTT	CASSFDTTYQPQHF
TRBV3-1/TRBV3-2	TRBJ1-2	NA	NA	TGTGCCAGCAGCCAAGAGTCCGGGGGAAGAGGTGGCTACACCTTC	CASSQESGGRGGYTF